The present T cell receptor beta chain was sequenced within a study of blood T cell repertoires in COVID-19. Study information: The study drew acute and convalescent COVID-19 samples from the United States, Italy and Spain. From T cells, B-cell-depleted T cells, or PBMCs came the material, which was cDNA or gDNA.

J lost 7 bases, V lost 2 bases, and 5 bases had no gene match. The CDR3 runs 13 residues. CDR1 MNHNS and CDR2 SASEGT come from the germline V gene. Per the authors' pipeline: Estimation of nucleated cell counts relied on the amplification of reference gene primers. Only in-frame clones appear in the TCRdb table, and some are missing; sequencing was by immunoSEQ multiplex PCR. The DNA gave D and trimming, while V, J and clone size come from that table. Among some 37,000 clones listed, 75% to 90% were seen once. This chain joins TRBV6-1 and TRBJ2-7; the match to TRBD1 covers 7 bases. Sequencing was performed on peripheral blood. The receptor was isolated from a man between 65 and 85 years old with acute or convalescent COVID-19. The CDR3 protein is CASSETGELEQYF. In nucleotides, the CDR3 is TGTGCCAGCAGTGAAACAGGGGAACTGGAGCAGTACTTC.